The 30 T cell receptor beta chains below were found in one sample sequenced in a study of cytomegalovirus exposure and HLA in healthy donors. A multiplex PCR was run with 60 Vbeta primers and 13 Jbeta primers. Assay used: immunoSEQ multiplex PCR; TCRdb lists only in-frame clones, some missing. Of 150,000 to 200,000 clones listed, approximately 80% are singletons. Sample: PBMCs. Receptors originate from a woman in her twenties or thirties in good health and CMV-seropositive.

V and J are TRBV18 and TRBJ1-2, with 8 bases that match TRBD1. CDR3 length: 17 amino acids. J lost 4 bases, V lost 2 bases, and 12 bases had no gene match. The germline gives CDR1 KGHSH, CDR2 LQKENI. CDR3 bases: TGTGCCAGCTCACCATCATCCCCCGGACAGGGAGGCTATGGCTACACCTTC. Protein sequence: CASSPSSPGQGGYGYTF. The whole variable domain, filled in from reference TRBV18 and TRBJ1-2, reads NAGVMQNPRHLVRRRGQEARLRCSPMKGHSHVYWYRQLPEEGLKFMVYLQKENIIDESGMPKERFSAEFPKEGPSILRIQQVVRGDSAAYFCASSPSSPGQGGYGYTFGSGTRLTVV.

V is TRBV10-3 and J is TRBJ2-1; D possibly corresponds to TRBD1 (6 bases). In germline, CDR1 is ENHRY, CDR2 SYGVKD. The CDR3 is 13 residues long. V lost 2 bases to trimming and J lost 7 bases, with 9 bases between them. The CDR3 spells CAISEAGENEQFF. The CDR3 DNA sequence: TGTGCCATCAGTGAGGCAGGGGAGAATGAGCAGTTCTTC.

The gene calls are TRBV11-2 and TRBJ2-3, with TRBD1 identical over 9 bases. Germline loops: CDR1 SGHAT, CDR2 FQNNGV. J gave up 2 bases and V 4 bases, and 7 bases lay outside the gene matches. This CDR3 region has 16 residues. The CDR3, as DNA: TGTGCCAGCAGCTCTGGGACAGGGACCGCCACAGATACGCAGTATTTT. Its protein product is CASSSGTGTATDTQYF.

The J gene is TRBJ2-7, the V gene TRBV28; 8 nucleotides match TRBD1. Looked up from germline, CDR1 is MDHEN and CDR2 is SYDVKM. V lost 6 bases to trimming and J lost 2 bases; unmatched junction nucleotides: 9. The CDR3 contains 15 residues. CDR3 bases: TGTGCCAGCAGGCATCCGGGACAGGCTACCTACGAGCAGTACTTC. This codes for CASRHPGQATYEQYF.

This clone was observed a single time. The V and J genes are TRBV13 and TRBJ2-7; 8 bases align to TRBD1. The CDR3 has 15 amino acids. Germline V gene lookup returns CDR1 PRHDT and CDR2 FYEKMQ (reference sequence). Losses at the gene ends were 5 bases for V and 1 base for J; bases not matched to a gene: 7. CDR3 DNA: TGTGCCAGCAGCCGGACAGGGTCAAGGTCCTACGAGCAGTACTTC. This translates into CASSRTGSRSYEQYF.

The rearrangement links TRBV5-1 to TRBJ2-4; the match to TRBD1 covers 9 bases. The CDR3 is 15 residues long. In germline, CDR1 is SGHRS, CDR2 YFSETQ. Unmatched junction bases numbered 10, after V lost 4 bases and J lost 8 bases. The CDR3 here is CASSRTGVGGDIQYF. As DNA, the CDR3 is TGCGCCAGCAGCCGGACAGGGGTGGGGGGAGACATTCAGTACTTC. Based on the CDR3 plus reference TRBV5-1 and TRBJ2-4, the full variable domain is KAGVTQTPRYLIKTRGQQVTLSCSPISGHRSVSWYQQTPGQGLQFLFEYFSETQRNKGNFPGRFSGRQFSNSRSEMNVSTLELGDSALYLCASSRTGVGGDIQYFGAGTRLSVL.

The chain carries TRBV4-3 and TRBJ2-1; tentatively, D is TRBD2 (6 bases). The ends were cut back, 4 bases at V and 13 bases at J, with 20 bases in the middle. The germline V gene encodes CDR1 LGHNA and CDR2 YSLEER. CDR3 length equals 14 residues. In DNA form, the CDR3 reads TGCGCCAGCAGCCCCCGACTAGGTACCCCGCTTCAGTTCTTC. Translation gives CASSPRLGTPLQFF.

This clone was observed a handful of times. J is TRBJ1-2 and V is TRBV7-2, with 7 bases aligning to TRBD1. CDR3 length: 15 amino acids. Germline V CDR1 and CDR2: SGHTA, FQGNSA. The V gene end was trimmed by 1 base and the J gene end by 6 bases; junction bases not matched to a gene: 8. CDR3: CASSLVGGGFNGYTF. The CDR3 DNA reads as TGTGCCAGCAGCTTAGTTGGAGGGGGCTTTAATGGCTACACCTTC.

The V and J genes are TRBV4-1 and TRBJ2-1; 14 bases are a match to TRBD2. Germline CDR1 is MGHRA and CDR2 is YSYEKL. This CDR3 spans 20 amino acids. V was pared by 5 bases and J by 2 bases, with 14 bases of the junction left unmatched. CDR3 nucleotide sequence: TGCGCCAGCAGCTCTCCAAGGGGACTAGCGGGGGTGGTACCCTACAATGAGCAGTTCTTC. This gives the protein CASSSPRGLAGVVPYNEQFF.

The table lists this clone with a few counts. The chain has TRBV7-2 and TRBJ2-3; 8 bases line up with TRBD2. CDR3 length equals 15 residues. Germline CDR1 SGHTA, CDR2 FQGNSA. V gave up 5 bases and J gave up 2 bases; unmatched junction bases: 6. The CDR3 coding sequence is TGTGCCAGCAGCCTCATAGCGGGGACCACAGATACGCAGTATTTT. Translation gives CASSLIAGTTDTQYF.

The chain is built from TRBV4-3 and TRBJ2-1; weak D call: TRBD2 (6 bases). The CDR3 has 16 residues. Between the trimmed V and J ends, which lost 5 bases and 7 bases, there was a span of 21 bases. Germline assignment: CDR1 LGHNA and CDR2 YSLEER. The CDR3 DNA reads TGCGCCAGCAGCTTCGGGGTGGGGGAAGGGAGGAATGAGCAGTTCTTC. Its protein product is CASSFGVGEGRNEQFF.

V and J are TRBV6-1 and TRBJ1-2, with 9 bases matching TRBD1. Germline CDR1 and CDR2: MNHNS and SASEGT. J was trimmed by 5 bases and V by 6 bases; bases with no gene match: 7. This CDR3 region has 14 residues. CDR3 residues: CASRRDRVYYGYTF. The DNA for the CDR3 is TGTGCCAGCAGGAGGGACAGGGTCTATTATGGCTACACCTTC.

The chain couples TRBV25-1 to TRBJ2-2; TRBD2 is a possible D gene (6 bases). Germline CDR1 MGHDK, CDR2 SYGVNS. V was cut by 6 bases and J by 6 bases, with 11 bases left in between. This CDR3 contains 13 residues. In nucleotides, the CDR3 is TGTGCCAGCAGAGGGGAGGCGTCCGGGGAGCTGTTTTTT. Its translation: CASRGEASGELFF.

The V gene is TRBV6-1, the J gene TRBJ2-3, with D perhaps TRBD1 (6 bases). In germline, CDR1 is MNHNS, CDR2 SASEGT. The CDR3 totals 15 residues. V lost 3 bases, J lost 2 bases, and 12 bases lay in between. The CDR3, as DNA: TGTGCCAGCAGTGACCGGACAGAAATCACAGATACGCAGTATTTT. Translation gives CASSDRTEITDTQYF.

The V and J genes are TRBV7-2 and TRBJ2-3; maybe TRBD1 (6 bases). This CDR3 comprises 15 residues. Germline V lookup: CDR1 SGHTA, CDR2 FQGNSA. Trimming shortened V by 5 bases and J by 3 bases, and 15 bases separated the two germline ends. The CDR3 region has the DNA TGTGCCAGCAGCCGAGGGGTCAGGGGTACAGATACGCAGTATTTT. Translating gives CASSRGVRGTDTQYF.

V is TRBV6-1 and J is TRBJ1-2, with 7 bases aligning to TRBD1. CDR3 length: 14 amino acids. CDR1 and CDR2 from the germline V gene are MNHNS and SASEGT. With V trimmed by 0 bases and J by 7 bases, 5 bases remained unmatched. The CDR3 sequence: CASSEAPRGAGYTF. The DNA for the CDR3 is TGTGCCAGCAGTGAAGCGCCCAGGGGGGCTGGCTACACCTTC.

This chain links TRBV6-6 with TRBJ2-7; 8 bases match TRBD1. Germline CDR1 is MNHNY and CDR2 is SVGAGI (reference sequence). The CDR3 covers 13 residues. With 6 bases clipped from V and 2 bases from J, the junction kept 3 bases outside the gene matches. In DNA form, the CDR3 reads TGTGCCAGCAGACCGGGACAGGCCTACGAGCAGTACTTC. Translating gives CASRPGQAYEQYF.

The chain recombines TRBV11-2 with TRBJ2-1, with TRBD2 matching over 11 bases. The CDR3 loop spans 19 amino acids. Germline values: CDR1 SGHAT, CDR2 FQNNGV. V lost 2 bases, J lost 3 bases, and 12 bases stayed unmatched. The CDR3 sequence: CASSLRSSGRILFYNEQFF. CDR3 nucleotide sequence: TGTGCCAGCAGCTTAAGGTCTAGCGGGAGGATTTTGTTCTACAATGAGCAGTTCTTC.

This clone was detected a few times. The chain employs TRBV28 and TRBJ1-4, with D tentatively TRBD1 (5 bases). This CDR3 region has 16 residues. Trimming removed 6 bases at V and 4 bases at J, with 18 bases between. The germline V gene encodes CDR1 MDHEN and CDR2 SYDVKM. The CDR3 DNA follows: TGTGCCAGCAGAAAACCTCAGGGATCCTTTAATGAAAAACTGTTTTTT. Its translation: CASRKPQGSFNEKLFF.

V gene TRBV5-4 combines with J gene TRBJ1-1, with TRBD1 matching 7 bases. The CDR3 runs 15 residues. Germline V gene data show CDR1 as SGHNT and CDR2 as YYREEE (reference sequence). Losses at the gene ends were 2 bases for V and 1 base for J; bases not matched to a gene: 5. Here the CDR3 DNA reads TGTGCCAGCAGCTTTTCAGGGGGACGGAACACTGAAGCTTTCTTT. This translates into CASSFSGGRNTEAFF.

The chain carries TRBV11-2 and TRBJ2-4, with no clear D. V was clipped by 5 bases and J by 0 bases, with 5 bases between them. The CDR3 spans 13 residues. CDR1 and CDR2 (germline): SGHAT, FQNNGV. CDR3 sequence: CASSPSAKNIQYF. The CDR3 nucleotides read TGTGCCAGCAGCCCCTCAGCCAAAAACATTCAGTACTTC.

This sequence joins TRBV25-1 and TRBJ2-1, with a possible D match to TRBD2 (5 bases). CDR1 is MGHDK and CDR2 is SYGVNS in the germline V gene. This CDR3 comprises 16 residues. The V end lost 2 bases, the J end lost 1 base, and 12 bases lay between the germline ends. CDR3 residues: CASSEGRLRSYNEQFF. The CDR3 DNA reads as TGTGCCAGCAGTGAAGGGAGACTGAGATCCTACAATGAGCAGTTCTTC.

V gene TRBV28 combines with J gene TRBJ2-3; 7 nucleotides match TRBD2. There are 15 residues in the CDR3. Germline CDR1 MDHEN, CDR2 SYDVKM. V dropped 6 bases and J dropped 2; count of bases not matched to a gene: 8. The CDR3 DNA reads TGTGCCAGCAGCCGCGGGGGTGATAACACAGATACGCAGTATTTT. Translating gives CASSRGGDNTDTQYF.

V is TRBV7-9 and J is TRBJ1-2, with D maybe TRBD1 (5 bases). The CDR3 totals 17 residues. With 7 bases removed from V and 5 bases from J, the gap between germline ends came to 26 bases. Per the germline V gene, CDR1 is SEHNR and CDR2 is FQNEAQ (reference sequence). The CDR3 protein is CASTKRGASGRVYGYTF. Written as DNA, the CDR3 is TGTGCCAGCACTAAGCGCGGGGCCTCCGGTCGGGTATATGGCTACACCTTC.

The chain couples TRBV5-4 to TRBJ2-1; 7 bases line up with TRBD1. The germline V gene encodes CDR1 SGHNT and CDR2 YYREEE (reference sequence). Trimming cost V 4 bases and J 0 bases; bases outside gene matches: 10. This CDR3 has 17 residues. CDR3 DNA sequence: TGTGCCAGCAGCCAAGGACAGGTCGTCAGCTCCTACAATGAGCAGTTCTTC. This translates into CASSQGQVVSSYNEQFF.

The chain links TRBV10-3 to TRBJ2-2; the D gene is possibly TRBD1 (6 bases). This CDR3 contains 13 residues. V was shortened by 8 bases and J by 7 bases, with 14 bases between the two germline ends. CDR1 ENHRY and CDR2 SYGVKD come from the germline V gene. CDR3 protein: CAIGQGLGGELFF. For the CDR3, the DNA is TGTGCCATCGGCCAGGGGCTCGGCGGGGAGCTGTTTTTT.

This clone appeared a single time. This chain uses TRBV9 with TRBJ1-6, with 7 bases that match TRBD1. Germline assignment: CDR1 SGDLS and CDR2 YYNGEE. The CDR3 covers 14 residues. The ends lost 7 bases at V and 7 bases at J; junction bases unmatched: 8. The CDR3 region has the DNA TGTGCCAGCGCAGTTTGGGGACAGAATTCACCCCTCCACTTT. It yields the protein CASAVWGQNSPLHF.

The chain carries TRBV30 and TRBJ2-7; 7 positions agree with TRBD1. The CDR3 spans 13 residues. J lost 1 base, V lost 4 bases, and 4 bases had no gene match. Germline-derived CDR1 and CDR2 are GTSNPN and SVGIG (reference sequence). As DNA, the CDR3 is TGTGCCTGGAACCCAGGGGGATCCTACGAGCAGTACTTC. This gives the protein CAWNPGGSYEQYF.

The J gene is TRBJ1-1, the V gene TRBV6-5, with no clear D. The CDR3 is 13 residues long. V lost 6 bases and J lost 0, with 8 bases in between. Germline CDR1 reads MNHEY; CDR2 reads SVGAGI. The CDR3 DNA follows: TGTGCCAGCAGCCCCACTCTGAACACTGAAGCTTTCTTT. Translation gives CASSPTLNTEAFF.

The genes are TRBV5-6 and TRBJ2-3; 9 positions match TRBD2. The V gene's germline CDR1 is SGHDT and CDR2 YYEEEE. The CDR3 extends over 17 amino acids. The ends lost 3 bases at V and 0 bases at J; junction bases unmatched: 8. This chain's CDR3 is CASSWMTSGTSTDTQYF. The CDR3, as DNA: TGTGCCAGCAGCTGGATGACTAGCGGCACTAGCACAGATACGCAGTATTTT.